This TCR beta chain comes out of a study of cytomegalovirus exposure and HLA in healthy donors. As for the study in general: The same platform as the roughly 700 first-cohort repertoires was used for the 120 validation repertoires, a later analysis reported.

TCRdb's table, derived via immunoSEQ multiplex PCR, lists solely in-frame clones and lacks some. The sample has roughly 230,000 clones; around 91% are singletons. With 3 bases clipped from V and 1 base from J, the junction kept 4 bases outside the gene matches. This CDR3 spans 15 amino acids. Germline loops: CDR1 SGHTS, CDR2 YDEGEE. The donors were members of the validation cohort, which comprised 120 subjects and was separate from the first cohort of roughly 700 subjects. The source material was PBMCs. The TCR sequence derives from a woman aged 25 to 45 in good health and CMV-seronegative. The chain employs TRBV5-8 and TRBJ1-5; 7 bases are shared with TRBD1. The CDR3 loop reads CASSSRDSSNQPQHF. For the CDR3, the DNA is TGTGCCAGCAGCTCAAGGGACAGCAGCAATCAGCCCCAGCATTTT. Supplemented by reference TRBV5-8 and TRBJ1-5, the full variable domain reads EAGVTQSPTHLIKTRGQQATLRCSPISGHTSVYWYQQALGLGLQFLLWYDEGEERNRGNFPPRFSGRQFPNYSSELNVNALELEDSALYLCASSSRDSSNQPQHFGDGTRLSIL.